The clone carrying this T cell receptor beta chain was observed a handful of times. This specimen comes from a study of graft-versus-host responses after intestinal transplantation. Some clones are missing from TCRdb's copy, which holds only in-frame ones; the method was immunoSEQ multiplex PCR. The sample consists of roughly 10,000 clones, around 29% of them appearing once. The specimen comprised alloreactive CD4+ T cells from a mixed lymphocyte reaction culture, sampled before transplantation. Noted subset: CFSE-low proliferating T cells sorted from roughly 6-day pre-transplant mixed lymphocyte reaction (GvH or HvG direction). The TCR comes from a human patient who was an organ donor for intestinal transplantation.

CDR3 sequence: CASSFATGSGNTIYF. The CDR3 region has the DNA TGTGCCAGCAGCTTTGCAACCGGCTCTGGAAACACCATATATTTT. The rearrangement uses TRBV7-9 and TRBJ1-3; D gene ambiguous. Germline CDR1 is SEHNR and CDR2 is FQNEAQ (reference sequence). Trimming cost V 3 bases and J 0 bases, with 9 bases left between them. CDR3 length: 15 amino acids. The full variable domain, completed using reference TRBV7-9 and TRBJ1-3, is DTGVSQNPRHKITKRGQNVTFRCDPISEHNRLYWYRQTLGQGPEFLTYFQNEAQLEKSRLLSDRFSAERPKGSFSTLEIQRTEQGDSAMYLCASSFATGSGNTIYFGEGSWLTVV.